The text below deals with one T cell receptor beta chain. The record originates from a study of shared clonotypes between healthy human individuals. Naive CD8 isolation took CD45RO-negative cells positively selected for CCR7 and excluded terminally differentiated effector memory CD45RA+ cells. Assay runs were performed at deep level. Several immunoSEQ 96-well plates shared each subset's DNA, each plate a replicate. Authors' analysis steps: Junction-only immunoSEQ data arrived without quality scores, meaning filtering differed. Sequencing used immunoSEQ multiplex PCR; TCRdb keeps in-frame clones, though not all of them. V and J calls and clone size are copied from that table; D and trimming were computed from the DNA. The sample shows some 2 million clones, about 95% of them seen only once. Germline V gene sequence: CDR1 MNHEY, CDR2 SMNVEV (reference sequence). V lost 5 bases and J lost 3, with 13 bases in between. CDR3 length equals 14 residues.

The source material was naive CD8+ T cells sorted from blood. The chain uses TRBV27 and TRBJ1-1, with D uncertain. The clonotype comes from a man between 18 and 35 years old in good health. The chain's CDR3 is CASSDVAEDTEAFF. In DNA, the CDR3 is TGTGCCAGCAGTGATGTGGCCGAGGACACTGAAGCTTTCTTT.